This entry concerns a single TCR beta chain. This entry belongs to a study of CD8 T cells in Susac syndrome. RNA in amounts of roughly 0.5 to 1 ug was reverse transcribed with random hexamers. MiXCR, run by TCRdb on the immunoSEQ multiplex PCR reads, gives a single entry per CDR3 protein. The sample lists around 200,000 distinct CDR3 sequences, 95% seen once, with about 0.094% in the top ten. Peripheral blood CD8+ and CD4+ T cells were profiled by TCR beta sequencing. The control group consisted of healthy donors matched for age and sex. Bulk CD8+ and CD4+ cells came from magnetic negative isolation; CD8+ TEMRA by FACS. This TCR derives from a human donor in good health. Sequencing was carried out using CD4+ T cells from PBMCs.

The CDR3 coding sequence is TGTGCCAGCAGCCAAGGGTTAGCCGAGGGGAACACTGAAGCTTTCTTT. Its translation is CASSQGLAEGNTEAFF. This chain links TRBV3-1 with TRBJ1-1, with unresolved D. The CDR3 extends over 16 amino acids. Germline V gene sequence: CDR1 LGHDT, CDR2 YNNKEL (reference sequence). V shed 1 base and J shed 1 base, with 13 bases lying between them. The whole variable domain, filled in from reference TRBV3-1 and TRBJ1-1, reads DTAVSQTPKYLVTQMGNDKSIKCEQNLGHDTMYWYKQDSKKFLKIMFSYNNKELIINETVPNRFSPKSPDKAHLNLHINSLELGDSAVYFCASSQGLAEGNTEAFFGQGTRLTVV.